The subject of this entry is one TCR beta chain. Its antigen is unknown. Per-nucleotide qualities are absent, and no much larger clonotype sits a single base away. TCRbeta CDR3 regions were amplified from genomic DNA by means of the immunoSEQ Assay, a bias-controlled multiplex PCR. Concerning the study's data processing: Nucleated cell counts per sample were estimated from amplification of reference gene primers within the assay. Sequence reads were collapsed and filtered to measure the absolute abundance of every unique TCRbeta CDR3 rearrangement. For each sample, productive Simpson clonality was calculated by taking the square root of Simpson's diversity index across productive rearrangements. The clones in this table, taken by TCRdb from immuneACCESS, are in-frame only. Not every clone is retained; where verified, under half of the shortfall comes from an unresolved V gene, and the cause of the rest is unknown. The V and J calls and clone size were taken over from that table, and D and trimming were inferred from the DNA. The sample table holds over 50,000 clones, of which around 87% were seen once. The ten largest clones capture roughly 6.6% of the sample.

The entry originates in a study of blood T cell repertoires in COVID-19 (dated by TCRdb to the early 2020s). Some background on the complete study: Samples from collaborators originated in the United States, Italy and Spain and spanned both the acute and convalescent phases of COVID-19. The material from the prospective study consisted of cDNA or gDNA derived from T cells, B-cell-depleted T cells, or PBMCs. Subjects who had been exposed to COVID-19, were actively infected with it, or had recovered from it provided the deeply sampled blood TCRbeta repertoires that made up the dataset. The repertoires were released in a freely available public database meant as a resource for research on the immune response to SARS-CoV-2. The samples were drawn from two sources: the first 160 participants of the ongoing ImmuneRACE study, and 1,200 or so subjects contributed by 6 global collaborators. Sample metadata almost always included a de-identified subject ID, COVID-19 status, age in years and sex. Where available, HLA class I and class II types were obtained from metadata supplied by the sample provider rather than from assay-based typing.

Reading the germline V gene (reference sequence) gives CDR1 LNHDA and CDR2 SQIVND. From the cysteine through the phenylalanine, the CDR3 covers 19 amino acids. CDR3 DNA only is kept here, 57 bases in frame from base 1. Clipping removes 1 base from V and 3 bases from J, with 16 as the unmatched junction base count. Overall results and qualifications from the work: How much clinical and demographic metadata was included differed by source and by participant, and the metadata was provided uncurated.

Whole blood was collected in K2EDTA tubes by collaborating institutions according to the institutions' own protocols. For TCRbeta analysis, collaborators shipped samples as frozen whole blood, isolated PBMCs, or DNA extracted from either of those sample types. The sample was peripheral blood. The receptor's source is a man aged 55 to 70 with acute or convalescent COVID-19. The chain joins TRBV19 to TRBJ2-5, and 8 bases in between align with TRBD1. The DNA sequence is TGTGCCAGTAGTATAGGATTGGAATGGGCAGGGGGCGTCGAAGAGACCCAGTACTTC. It is translated as CASSIGLEWAGGVEETQYF. The full variable domain, with segments outside the CDR3 supplied by the reference TRBV19 and TRBJ2-5 proteins, appears as DGGITQSPKYLFRKEGQNVTLSCEQNLNHDAMYWYRQDPGQGLRLIYYSQIVNDFQKGDIAEGYSVSREKKESFPLTVTSAQKNPTAFYLCASSIGLEWAGGVEETQYFGPGTRLLVL.